This T cell receptor (beta chain) stems from a study of T cell repertoires in cytomegalovirus infection. Study results and limitations: Summed public TCR beta family frequency identified CMV carriers bearing the relevant HLA.

The germline V and J ends were trimmed by 1 base and 5 bases, with 12 bases remaining between them. Germline loops: CDR1 SGHVS, CDR2 FNYEAQ. CDR3 length: 15 residues. TCRdb independently ran MiXCR on the reads; one entry per CDR3 protein. Seen here are a few hundred thousand distinct CDR3 sequences, over 35% observed once, and the top ten hold about half. Concerning this clonotype itself: Its antigen is unidentified.

The rearrangement joins TRBV7-6 to TRBJ1-5, with a possible D match to TRBD1 (6 bases). The source material was cultured PBMCs, sampled from culture after CMV antigen stimulation. This clonotype originated in a human donor in good health (CMV status not recorded). Some clones in this sample may be carry-over from other donors' samples. This CDR3 is CASSLGPRGYQPQHF. CDR3 DNA sequence: TGTGCCAGCAGCTTAGGCCCCAGGGGTTATCAGCCCCAGCATTTT. Full variable domain (outside the CDR3, taken from reference TRBV7-6 and TRBJ1-5): GAGVSQSPRYKVTKRGQDVALRCDPISGHVSLYWYRQALGQGPEFLTYFNYEAQQDKSGLPNDRFSAERPEGSISTLTIQRTEQRDSAMYRCASSLGPRGYQPQHFGDGTRLSIL.